This TCR beta chain is drawn from a study of cytomegalovirus exposure and HLA in healthy donors (dated by TCRdb to between 2016 and 2019). Notes on the research overall: According to an earlier analysis of several hundred of the donors, 150 million to 200 million T cells yielded 90 million to 140 million unique TCR beta sequences and 250 to 350 Gb of sequence data. Around 300 gigabases of sequencing data and tens of millions of unique TCR sequences were included in an early release covering around 650 HLA-typed donors. Among the approximately 430 genotyped donors, under 90% belonged to the genetic ancestry cluster associated with self-reported Caucasian donors. The study aimed to test whether cataloging public T cell receptors could reveal signatures of past pathogen exposure. Using immunosequencing, the study profiled T cell repertoires from approximately 700 subjects and related those repertoires to cytomegalovirus serostatus. Along with the roughly 670-subject first cohort, a separate validation cohort of over a hundred different subjects was used. To predict cytomegalovirus infection status, the study brought together high-throughput TCR immunosequencing, statistical association of individual TCRs with disease status, and machine learning. A later analysis re-analyzed previously published TCR beta repertoires from 600 to 850 donors and added high-resolution HLA genotyping to study TCR occurrence patterns. The later analysis used no new phenotypic data to find candidate immune exposures, relying instead on TCR beta sequences and their occurrence across donors. An earlier analysis of fewer than 700 of the donors applied high-throughput TCR beta sequencing to assess whether each TCR beta V gene segment acted as functional or pseudogenic. Alongside the repertoire data, information on donor age, sex, ethnicity and CMV serostatus was compiled. Genome-wide SNP genotypes for about 65% of the roughly 670 donors were used in a later genetic analysis, which treated that subset as a discovery cohort. All discovery cohort repertoires had been generated using a single sequencing platform. HLA typing covered class I and class II loci at four-digit resolution. The number of typed donors differed by locus: about 629-630 for A, B, C, DRB1 and DQB1; about 520 for DQA1; approximately 600 for DPA1; and around 490 for DPB1. Several DR-DQ haplotypes were treated as single units for association and clustering because of strong linkage in the cohort. Across around 400 genotyped donors of the cohort, an average of about 250,000 unique TCR beta nucleotide sequences per donor were sequenced, and about a sixth of those sequences were non-productive.

The cohort comprised approximately 700 healthy bone marrow donors. At the time of sampling, every cohort member was nominally healthy, though immune exposures that went unrecorded were likely present. The donor was CMV seropositive and belonged to the group of about 290 seropositive cohort members. Each donor provided a peripheral blood sample, and peripheral blood mononuclear cells were used for TCR beta sequencing. The Qiagen DNeasy Blood Extraction Kit was used to extract genomic DNA from the blood cell samples. Overall results and qualifications from the work: A few of the identified cytomegalovirus-associated TCR beta chains were confirmed in vitro to be specific for cytomegalovirus antigens. At a false discovery rate of 0.05, a later analysis linked under 20,000 TCR beta sequences to specific HLA alleles. A cluster of highly shared sequence variants was judged likely to represent a technical artifact of the sequencing pipeline. The classifier was reported to diagnose cytomegalovirus status with high specificity and sensitivity in both the original cohort and the validation cohort. HLA typing was unavailable for some donors at each locus, so association tests used only the typed subset. Roughly uniform sequencing depth across donors was assumed in presence/absence analyses, although this assumption may not hold. The study listed 170 or so TCR beta chains as associated with cytomegalovirus. A further reported finding was that TCR beta sequences accurately predicted the HLA-A and HLA-B alleles for most subjects in the first cohort. It was suggested by the authors that the approach could potentially be generalized to other disease states and immunological phenotypes. Only TCR beta chains were sequenced in this cohort, and the absence of alpha or paired-chain data limited detectable features. In a later analysis, HLA-associated TCR beta chains were found to be more clonally expanded and to have lower generation probabilities than equally common non-associated chains. According to a later analysis, TCR association rates differed among HLA loci, with DRB1 alleles showing the most associated TCRs and HLA-C alleles showing the fewest. CMV serostatus was the only immune exposure information available for the cohort. Most CMV-associated TCR beta chains appeared to be HLA-restricted in a later analysis, and the HLA associations seemed to be driven largely by CMV exposure. The earlier analysis of nearly 600 of the donors excluded roughly 17 rarely observed V segments, including chromosome 9 orphons, because counts were too low. Some IMGT-functional V segments, including TRBV6-2 and TRBV6-3, could not be distinguished by the 87-base-pair reads and were therefore excluded. An earlier analysis of approximately 590 of the donors showed that most TCR beta V segments appeared in productive rearrangements either about 90% or about 30% of the time, which broadly matched IMGT annotations. A later analysis reported that several top co-occurrence clusters appeared linked to parvovirus B19, influenza, CMV and Epstein-Barr virus. While some public TCRs were present in many individuals, most TCR sequences turned up only very rarely across donors. Assigning TCR associations to individual alleles was difficult when HLA alleles, especially DR and DQ, strongly co-occurred. Linkage disequilibrium might explain the correlated functional status among segregating V segments, but an unknown experimental factor could not be ruled out. According to a later genetic analysis, donors in an Asian-associated ancestry cluster had fewer N-insertions in productive TCRs than the approximately 630-donor mean. V-gene and J-gene trimming of TCR beta chains was associated with a missense DCLRE1C variant in a later genetic analysis, and the association was replicated in an independent cohort.

Concerning this clone itself: Its antigen is not yet known. Per-base qualities were not stored, and no clone one base away is much larger.

The CDR3 has 16 amino acids, counting the end cysteine and phenylalanine. Solely the CDR3 DNA is kept, with 48 bases framed from the first base. V loses 6 bases at its end and J loses 8 bases; junction bases beyond the gene matches: 9. The germline V gene supplies CDR1 MDHEN and CDR2 SYDVKM. Libraries were built with the immunoSEQ multiplex PCR assay. For the multiplex PCR, a mixture combining 60 forward primers for TCR Vbeta segments and 13 reverse primers for TCR Jbeta segments was used. Amplification of the CDR3 region of rearranged TCR beta genes was performed with a multiplex PCR assay on genomic DNA. The Illumina HiSeq System was used to sequence the amplified TCR beta libraries as 87-base-pair reads. In the paper's pipeline: Across the 700 or so repertoires, a later analysis counted 80 million or so unique TCR beta chains, roughly 11 million of which were shared by at least two donors. To remove PCR and sequencing errors, raw reads were error-corrected and collapsed into unique sequences using a nearest-neighbor algorithm that merged closely related sequences. To assign V, D and J gene segments, CDR3 sequences were aligned to IMGT reference sequences. For a sequence to be retained, a match of at least six nucleotides to both a V gene segment and a J gene segment was required. A rearrangement was called productive if the CDR3 had no stop codons and remained in frame with V and J, and every other rearrangement was called non-productive. Following IMGT convention, CDR3 was defined as the stretch from the second conserved V-encoded cysteine up to the conserved J-encoded phenylalanine. Sequences without an unambiguous match to a single V gene segment were excluded from the earlier analysis of over 500 of the donors. In an earlier analysis of a few hundred of the donors, V segments were called functional above 56.7% productive rearrangements and were called segregating when the between-donor standard deviation exceeded 5%. A statistical classification framework was built to diagnose cytomegalovirus status from the catalog of TCR beta chain sequences. In a later analysis, TCR nucleotide sequences were compared against IMGT/GENE-DB human TR gene sequences so that V and J genes could be assigned. In a later analysis, CDR3 sequences and most-parsimonious VDJ recombination scenarios were assigned using the TCRdist pipeline. A later analysis defined each TCR beta chain by its CDR3 amino acid sequence plus V-gene family, and excluded reads lacking a unique V-gene family. To address suspected cross-contamination and a sequencing artifact, a later analysis removed 592 highly shared, low-generation-probability nucleotide sequences. In a later analysis, a clonal expansion index was calculated for each public chain from normalized within-repertoire ranks of inferred template counts. A later analysis computed generation probabilities with a VDJ recombination model fitted to out-of-frame rearrangements, and checked the results against IGoR. A later analysis scored TCR-TCR, TCR-HLA and TCR-CMV co-occurrence with hypergeometric tests, applying a repertoire-size bias correction to TCR pairs. To estimate false discovery rates, a later analysis permuted the HLA or CMV assignments 20 times. In a later analysis, co-occurring TCRs were grouped using DBSCAN, with TCRdist sequence similarity added in when clustering inside HLA-allele-positive subsets. Repertoires with fewer than 30,000 or more than 120,000 public chains, plus five repertoires with anomalous nucleotide sharing, were excluded from co-occurrence clustering. Held by TCRdb, this immuneACCESS table contains in-frame sequences only and omits some clones. Under half of the omission traces to an unresolved V gene where checked; the cause of the rest is unknown. Clone size and the V and J calls come from that table; the DNA yielded D and trimming. The sample yields under 150,000 clones; about 81% were counted once. The ten biggest clones cover about 7.5% of the sample.

This sequence originates from a woman aged 45-65 years in good health and CMV-seropositive. This chain joins TRBV28 to TRBJ2-1; TRBD2 aligns with 14 central bases. The sequenced material came from PBMCs. The CDR3 protein: CASSPLGLAGEDEQFF. The DNA reads TGTGCCAGCAGCCCCTTGGGACTAGCGGGAGAGGATGAGCAGTTCTTC.